The clone carrying this T cell receptor (beta chain) was observed at least ten times. The target antigen is unknown. This entry belongs to a study of T cells in Graves' hyperthyroidism and ophthalmopathy. General study findings and limits: From stable hyperthyroidism, ophthalmopathy was separated by a 13 V-J model.

The CDR3 is 17 residues long. Germline CDR1 and CDR2: LNHDA and SQIVND (reference sequence). The V and J ends lost 4 bases and 2 bases respectively, with 18 bases between them. Authors of the study amplified TCR beta CDR3 regions from RNA transcripts. With the HTBI primer set, the TCR CDR3 went through a first round of RT-PCR. Via MiXCR, TCRdb re-called the multiplex PCR reads, giving one row per CDR3 protein. The profile covers fewer than 550,000 distinct CDR3 sequences, with around 14% appearing a single time and roughly 7.7% taken by the ten largest. Uncontrolled infection, other autoimmune disease, pregnancy and lactation each barred patients from inclusion.

Sequences were obtained from blood. This receptor was identified in a woman younger than 30 with Graves' hyperthyroidism. V usage is TRBV19 and J usage is TRBJ1-5; TRBD1 is a possible D gene (5 bases). This CDR3 is CASSKGRLGTGNQPQHF. The CDR3 DNA follows: TGTGCCAGTAGTAAGGGGCGGTTGGGCACGGGCAATCAGCCCCAGCATTTT.